What follows are 27 T cell receptor beta chains derived from one specimen sequenced in a study of CD8 T cells in ankylosing spondylitis (dated by TCRdb to the late 2010s). Library creation used 5' RACE. Reads for this sample came from an Illumina HiSeq 2500. TCRdb reran the public reads through fastp at Q25 and MiXCR, keeping productive beta chains. Under each unique CDR3 protein, matching rows form one entry showing the most common genes and DNA. The sample profile shows 300,000 to 350,000 distinct CDR3 sequences; roughly 15% of them were found once. Of the sample, less than 1.1% falls within the top ten clones. The sequenced sample was blood, either unsorted or a sorted T cell fraction (not recorded which). The receptors derive from a male donor with ankylosing spondylitis or in good health (not recorded which).

This clonotype was counted a few times. V gene TRBV20-1 combines with J gene TRBJ2-5; 11 bases fit TRBD1. The germline V gene encodes CDR1 DFQATT and CDR2 SNEGSKA (reference sequence). The CDR3 consists of 13 residues. J was trimmed by 3 bases and V by 7 bases; bases with no gene match: 4. The CDR3 protein is CSVPGQGEETQYF. The CDR3 nucleotides are TGCAGTGTCCCGGGACAGGGGGAAGAGACCCAGTACTTC.

This clonotype was recorded a few times. The J gene is TRBJ1-5, the V gene TRBV20-1; D possibly corresponds to TRBD1 (5 bases). Germline V lookup: CDR1 DFQATT, CDR2 SNEGSKA (reference sequence). Trimming removed 0 bases from V and 4 bases from J, with 10 bases in between. The CDR3 totals 14 residues. The CDR3 bases are TGCAGTGCTAGAGATTTTTGGGGGAATCAGCCCCAGCATTTT. Residues: CSARDFWGNQPQHF.

This clonotype turned up a few times. The gene calls are TRBV5-1 and TRBJ2-3; 12 bases align to TRBD2. This CDR3 has 18 amino acids. V was clipped by 5 bases and J by 3 bases; unmatched bases: 13. Germline CDR1 reads SGHRS; CDR2 reads YFSETQ. The CDR3 DNA reads TGCGCCAGCAGACCCGCTGGGACTAGCGGGCCCGTAACAGATACGCAGTATTTT. The encoded protein is CASRPAGTSGPVTDTQYF.

This clonotype was seen a few times. The chain recombines TRBV12-3 or TRBV12-4 with TRBJ2-5, with 10 bases matching TRBD1. The CDR3 has 15 residues. Germline trimming cut 3 bases from V and 5 bases from J; bases unmatched to any gene: 6. In DNA, the CDR3 is TGTGCCAGCAGTTTCCGGGACAGGGGCCGGGAGACCCAGTACTTC. Its translation: CASSFRDRGRETQYF.

The chain has TRBV7-9 and TRBJ1-5, with D unresolved. This CDR3 has 13 amino acids. V was shortened by 1 base and J by 6 bases, with 7 bases between the two germline ends. Germline CDR1 and CDR2: SEHNR and FQNEAQ (reference sequence). In DNA, the CDR3 is TGTGCCAGCAGCTTAGACAGCTTTCAGCCCCAGCATTTT. Its protein product is CASSLDSFQPQHF.

Concerning this clonotype: Mismatch with germline at one junction end may stem from a read error. The V and J genes are TRBV4-1 and TRBJ2-1; 7 bases fit TRBD2. The CDR3 runs 9 residues. The germline V gene encodes CDR1 MGHRA and CDR2 YSYEKL. CDR3 residues: CASSLRGVF. CDR3 DNA sequence: TGCGCCAGCAGCCTCCGGGGGGTCTTC.

This clonotype turned up a few times. The genes are TRBV18 and TRBJ2-2, with 11 bases aligning to TRBD2. Looked up from germline, CDR1 is KGHSH and CDR2 is LQKENI. J was trimmed by 6 bases and V by 5 bases; bases with no gene match: 5. This CDR3 region has 15 residues. The CDR3 sequence is CASSALAGDAGELFF. The CDR3 bases are TGTGCCAGCTCAGCACTAGCGGGAGACGCCGGGGAGCTGTTTTTT.

J is TRBJ2-7 and V is TRBV10-3; 7 positions agree with TRBD1. CDR3 length: 14 amino acids. The V and J ends lost 6 bases and 7 bases, in that order; junction bases with no gene match: 12. Germline V CDR1 and CDR2: ENHRY, SYGVKD. CDR3 bases: TGTGCCATCAGCCAACAGGGGAAGAATGGAGAGCAGTACTTC. Translated, it gives CAISQQGKNGEQYF.

The chain combines TRBV5-1 with TRBJ2-2; D is uncertain. The germline gives CDR1 SGHRS, CDR2 YFSETQ. The CDR3 is made up of 15 amino acids. With 5 bases removed from V and 0 bases from J, the gap between germline ends came to 11 bases. The CDR3 is CASSRQTPNTGELFF. In DNA form, the CDR3 reads TGCGCCAGCAGTCGGCAGACACCGAACACCGGGGAGCTGTTTTTT.

This rearrangement joins TRBV6-5 to TRBJ1-4; D unresolved. From germline, CDR1 is MNHEY and CDR2 SVGAGI. Between the trimmed V and J ends, which lost 8 bases and 0 bases, there was a span of 4 bases. This CDR3 has 12 amino acids. The CDR3 loop reads CASGATNEKLFF. CDR3 coding DNA: TGTGCCAGCGGTGCAACTAATGAAAAACTGTTTTTT.

This clonotype was counted only a few times. This chain connects TRBV12-3 or TRBV12-4 to TRBJ2-1, with D tentatively TRBD2 (5 bases). This CDR3 is built from 14 residues. V was clipped by 9 bases and J by 8 bases, with 20 bases between them. Here the CDR3 reads CASGKSPLGDEQFF. CDR3 DNA sequence: TGTGCCAGTGGAAAATCGCCTCTCGGGGATGAGCAGTTCTTC.

In this sample, this clonotype turned up a few times. The chain has TRBV6-1 and TRBJ2-2; 12 nucleotides align to TRBD1. V was clipped by 6 bases and J by 5 bases; unmatched bases: 10. CDR1 and CDR2 from the germline V gene are MNHNS and SASEGT. The CDR3 has 17 amino acids. In DNA form, the CDR3 reads TGTGCCAGCAGCCCCGGGACAGGGGGCGAATTTACCGGGGAGCTGTTTTTT. Amino acids: CASSPGTGGEFTGELFF.

The chain is built from TRBV4-1 and TRBJ2-3, with 10 bases identical to TRBD2. Germline V gene lookup returns CDR1 MGHRA and CDR2 YSYEKL. The CDR3 totals 15 residues. The ends lost 4 bases at V and 0 bases at J; junction bases unmatched: 1. The CDR3 DNA sequence: TGCGCCAGCAGCCCTAGCGGGAGTAGCACAGATACGCAGTATTTT. This gives the protein CASSPSGSSTDTQYF.

This clonotype was found a few times. The V gene is TRBV9, the J gene TRBJ1-2, with D tentatively TRBD1 (6 bases). Trimming removed 0 bases from V and 4 bases from J, with 10 bases in between. This CDR3 comprises 14 residues. Germline-derived CDR1 and CDR2 are SGDLS and YYNGEE. The CDR3 protein is CASSVDGGAYGYTF. The CDR3 DNA is TGTGCCAGCAGCGTAGATGGGGGCGCCTATGGCTACACCTTC.

This rearrangement joins TRBV4-2 to TRBJ2-7; a weak D match, TRBD2 (5 bases). V dropped 0 bases and J dropped 4 bases, with 10 bases sitting between them. Germline-derived CDR1 and CDR2 are LGHNA and YNFKEQ. CDR3 size: 14 residues. In nucleotides, the CDR3 is TGTGCCAGCAGCCAAGATCGGCGGGTTTACGAGCAGTACTTC. Translated: CASSQDRRVYEQYF.

The chain uses TRBV12-3 or TRBV12-4 and TRBJ2-2, with TRBD1 identical over 9 bases. This CDR3 has 16 amino acids. Unmatched junction bases numbered 10, after V lost 5 bases and J lost 6 bases. CDR3 protein: CASSRLGTGLAGELFF. CDR3 DNA sequence: TGTGCCAGCAGTCGATTAGGGACAGGGCTGGCCGGGGAGCTGTTTTTT.

There are a few counts of this clonotype. The chain carries TRBV3-1 and TRBJ2-7, with D hard to call. The CDR3 covers 14 residues. V lost 3 bases, J lost 1 base, and 10 bases lay in between. Germline-derived CDR1 and CDR2 are LGHDT and YNNKEL (reference sequence). The CDR3 sequence: CASSHRTFSYEQYF. Written as DNA, the CDR3 is TGTGCCAGCAGCCACCGGACCTTTTCCTACGAGCAGTACTTC.

This clonotype was detected a few times. The CDR3 spells CAISDPGQGPETQYF. The CDR3 nucleotides read TGTGCCATCAGTGACCCGGGACAGGGGCCGGAGACCCAGTACTTC. The V and J genes are TRBV10-3 and TRBJ2-5, with 10 positions matching TRBD1. From germline, CDR1 is ENHRY and CDR2 SYGVKD. V dropped 3 bases and J dropped 5; count of bases not matched to a gene: 6. There are 15 residues in the CDR3.

This clonotype was seen a few times. The J gene is TRBJ1-2, the V gene TRBV10-3; D remains ambiguous. There are 16 residues in the CDR3. The V end was cut by 0 bases, the J end by 2 bases, with 13 bases between. CDR1 and CDR2 from the germline V gene are ENHRY and SYGVKD. CDR3 DNA sequence: TGTGCCATCAGTGAGTCGAAAGTGGACGGAAACTATGGCTACACCTTC. Its protein product is CAISESKVDGNYGYTF.

The CDR3 is CASGTPGGQAEAFF. Written as DNA, the CDR3 is TGCGCCAGCGGAACCCCGGGGGGGCAGGCTGAAGCTTTCTTT. This sequence joins TRBV4-1 and TRBJ1-1; TRBD1 is a possible D gene (6 bases). Germline CDR1 is MGHRA and CDR2 is YSYEKL. This CDR3 has 14 amino acids. Trimming shortened V by 8 bases and J by 6 bases, and 19 bases separated the two germline ends.

This clonotype was seen more than once but under ten times. This chain links TRBV4-1 with TRBJ2-3, with TRBD2 as a possible D gene (6 bases). Trimming took off 1 base at V and 3 bases at J, with 14 bases between the two ends. The CDR3 has 16 amino acids. Per germline, CDR1 MGHRA and CDR2 YSYEKL. CDR3 nucleotides: TGCGCCAGCAGCCAAGCCGGGACTCGCCGGACAGATACGCAGTATTTT. This codes for CASSQAGTRRTDTQYF.

V gene TRBV10-3 combines with J gene TRBJ2-7; D is undetermined. The CDR3 is 13 residues long. V lost 7 bases and J lost 1, with 11 bases in between. CDR1 and CDR2 (germline): ENHRY, SYGVKD. The DNA for the CDR3 is TGTGCCATCATTGGGAACTATTCCTACGAGCAGTACTTC. It yields the protein CAIIGNYSYEQYF.

The rearrangement links TRBV7-2 to TRBJ2-3; D is undetermined. CDR1 and CDR2 from the germline V gene are SGHTA and FQGNSA. Trimming took 5 bases from V and 7 from J, leaving 13 bases between them. This CDR3 comprises 13 residues. The CDR3 is CASSPLPQNTQYF. For the CDR3, the DNA is TGTGCCAGCAGCCCCCTCCCGCAGAATACGCAGTATTTT.

This sequence joins TRBV7-9 and TRBJ2-7; 9 bases align to TRBD1. There are 17 residues in the CDR3. From germline, CDR1 is SEHNR and CDR2 FQNEAQ (reference sequence). Germline trimming cut 4 bases from V and 3 bases from J; bases unmatched to any gene: 13. The CDR3: CASSSYMNGDRDYEQYF. In DNA, the CDR3 is TGTGCCAGCAGCTCCTACATGAATGGGGACAGGGACTACGAGCAGTACTTC.

This clonotype showed up many times. This rearrangement joins TRBV3-1 to TRBJ1-3; perhaps TRBD1 as D (5 bases). V shed 3 bases and J shed 0 bases, with 15 bases lying between them. Germline CDR1 is LGHDT and CDR2 is YNNKEL (reference sequence). The CDR3 sequence is 17 residues long. The CDR3 DNA reads as TGTGCCAGCAGCCAGTCGGGGGTCAGATTCTCTGGAAACACCATATATTTT. Protein sequence: CASSQSGVRFSGNTIYF.

This clonotype was observed a handful of times. V and J are TRBV5-1 and TRBJ1-4, with D unresolved. Trimming pared 3 bases from V and 8 bases from J, leaving 14 bases between. The CDR3 is made up of 14 amino acids. CDR1 is SGHRS, CDR2 YFSETQ, per germline. The CDR3 nucleotides read TGCGCCAGCAGCTCCGCGGATCGTAGGGAAAAACTGTTTTTT. Its translation: CASSSADRREKLFF.

This clonotype was counted only a few times. The chain recombines TRBV5-1 with TRBJ2-3; D is uncertain. Germline CDR1 and CDR2: SGHRS and YFSETQ. V was cut by 0 bases and J by 9 bases, with 8 bases left in between. This CDR3 spans 12 amino acids. CDR3 protein: CASSLDRPTQYF. As DNA, the CDR3 is TGCGCCAGCAGCTTGGATCGACCGACGCAGTATTTT.